The 17 T cell receptor beta chains listed next were all sequenced from one sample in a study of human T cells and chemical hapten exposure. From the RACE reads, TCRdb called clonotypes with MiXCR, one entry per CDR3 protein. The table shows under 300,000 distinct CDR3 sequences, with just under 8% occurring only once. Time point in this sample: pre-sensitization, week 0. Treatment denoted: therapeutic diphenylcyclopropenone sensitization with weekly scalp DPC. The sequencing used whole blood, collected in connection with sensitization to the hapten diphenylcyclopropenone (DPC). The receptors were sampled from a man between 18 and 29 years old with alopecia areata. Some clones in this sample may be carry-over from other donors' samples.

Only a few counts were recorded for this clonotype. The V gene is TRBV7-3, the J gene TRBJ2-5, with D uncertain. The V gene's germline CDR1 is SGHTA and CDR2 FQGTGA. V dropped 3 bases and J dropped 9 bases, with 14 bases sitting between them. The CDR3 extends over 13 amino acids. CDR3 DNA: TGTGCCAGCAGCTTGAGGACGGATCAAGCCCAGTACTTC. It is translated as CASSLRTDQAQYF.

This chain uses TRBV18 with TRBJ2-2; no clear D. Germline V gives CDR1 KGHSH, CDR2 LQKENI. The CDR3 spans 13 residues. Trimming cost V 5 bases and J 3 bases, with 7 bases left between them. CDR3 in DNA: TGTGCCAGCTCAGCTACGGACACCGGGGAGCTGTTTTTT. Translated, it gives CASSATDTGELFF.

CDR3 sequence (DNA): TGTGCCATCAGCGTTCATCCTTTGAACACTGAAGCTTTCTTT. Translated: CAISVHPLNTEAFF. The V and J genes are TRBV10-3 and TRBJ1-1; no definite D call. The V gene lost 6 bases and the J gene lost 0 bases, with 11 bases spanning the gap. Germline V gene sequence: CDR1 ENHRY, CDR2 SYGVKD. The CDR3 is 14 amino acids.

This clonotype was picked up a small number of times. In DNA form, the CDR3 reads TGTGCCAGCAGTGTACTACAGGGCACTAATGAAAAACTGTTTTTT. The encoded protein is CASSVLQGTNEKLFF. This chain joins TRBV27 and TRBJ1-4; tentatively, D is TRBD1 (6 bases). The CDR3 runs to 15 residues. V was trimmed by 5 bases and J by 2 bases, leaving 12 bases between them. Per germline, CDR1 MNHEY and CDR2 SMNVEV (reference sequence). The whole variable domain, remainder taken from reference TRBV27 and TRBJ1-4, is EAQVTQNPRYLITVTGKKLTVTCSQNMNHEYMSWYRQDPGLGLRQIYYSMNVEVTDKGDVPEGYKVSRKEKRNFPLILESPSPNQTSLYFCASSVLQGTNEKLFFGSGTQLSVL.

V is TRBV5-1 and J is TRBJ2-1, with 11 bases that match TRBD1. With 3 bases clipped from V and 6 bases from J, the junction kept 8 bases outside the gene matches. CDR3 length equals 16 residues. CDR1 is SGHRS and CDR2 is YFSETQ in the germline V gene. CDR3 residues: CASSSPGTGGSNEQFF. DNA for the CDR3: TGCGCCAGCAGCTCGCCAGGGACAGGGGGAAGCAATGAGCAGTTCTTC. Using reference TRBV5-1 and TRBJ2-1 for the parts outside the CDR3, the full variable domain is KAGVTQTPRYLIKTRGQQVTLSCSPISGHRSVSWYQQTPGQGLQFLFEYFSETQRNKGNFPGRFSGRQFSNSRSEMNVSTLELGDSALYLCASSSPGTGGSNEQFFGPGTRLTVL.

This clonotype was counted many times. This chain connects TRBV5-4 to TRBJ1-4, with 9 bases matching TRBD1. CDR1 is SGHNT, CDR2 YYREEE, per germline (reference sequence). This CDR3 region has 14 residues. V shed 2 bases, J shed 5 bases, and the junction held 1 base outside the gene matches. The CDR3 region has the DNA TGTGCCAGCAGCTTTGACAGGGGGAATGAAAAACTGTTTTTT. This gives the protein CASSFDRGNEKLFF.

A few counts support this clonotype. This rearrangement joins TRBV7-9 to TRBJ2-2; D might be TRBD1 or TRBD2, each matching 5 bases. V was trimmed by 2 bases and J by 2 bases, leaving 18 bases between them. Germline V gene data show CDR1 as SEHNR and CDR2 as FQNEAQ (reference sequence). CDR3 length: 18 residues. For the CDR3, the DNA is TGTGCCAGCAGCTTATTTGGCCCAGAGGGGACCAACACCGGGGAGCTGTTTTTT. It codes for CASSLFGPEGTNTGELFF.

V gene TRBV7-8 combines with J gene TRBJ2-6; TRBD1 might be the D (6 bases). Germline V gene sequence: CDR1 SGHVS, CDR2 FQNEAQ. This CDR3 has 18 residues. Trimming took off 4 bases at V and 0 bases at J, with 16 bases between the two ends. CDR3 DNA sequence: TGTGCCAGCAGCTACGGACAGACACTTACCTCTGGGGCCAACGTCCTGACTTTC. Translating gives CASSYGQTLTSGANVLTF.

This clonotype has a handful of counts. The rearrangement uses TRBV7-9 and TRBJ1-4, with D uncertain. Between the trimmed V and J ends, which lost 0 bases and 7 bases, there was a span of 15 bases. CDR1 SEHNR and CDR2 FQNEAQ come from the germline V gene (reference sequence). This CDR3 is built from 16 residues. In DNA form, the CDR3 reads TGTGCCAGCAGCTTAGCGGTTAGGGCGGAAGGTGAAAAACTGTTTTTT. Amino acid sequence: CASSLAVRAEGEKLFF.

At least ten counts were recorded for this clonotype. The J gene is TRBJ2-7, the V gene TRBV7-2, with D possibly being TRBD1 (5 bases). CDR1 is SGHTA, CDR2 FQGNSA, per germline. Between the trimmed V and J ends, which lost 5 bases and 1 base, there was a span of 6 bases. The CDR3 is made up of 12 amino acids. The CDR3 loop reads CASSHRSYEQYF. CDR3 DNA sequence: TGTGCCAGCAGCCACAGGTCCTACGAGCAGTACTTC.

There are a few counts of this clonotype. CDR3 sequence: CASSLPGASYNEQFF. The CDR3 nucleotides read TGTGCCAGCAGTTTACCGGGGGCCTCCTACAATGAGCAGTTCTTC. The rearrangement uses TRBV12-3 or TRBV12-4 and TRBJ2-1; possibly TRBD1 or TRBD2 for D (6 bases each). V lost 2 bases and J 0 bases, leaving 8 bases between the germline ends. The CDR3 loop spans 15 amino acids.

The chain joins TRBV7-2 to TRBJ2-5; D ambiguous. This CDR3 has 13 residues. Germline V CDR1 and CDR2: SGHTA, FQGNSA. V gave up 5 bases and J gave up 1 base, with 8 bases separating them. The CDR3 loop reads CASSPRPQETQYF. The CDR3 coding sequence is TGTGCCAGCAGCCCACGACCCCAAGAGACCCAGTACTTC.

A few counts support this clonotype. This chain connects TRBV9 to TRBJ2-1; 10 nucleotides match TRBD1. The CDR3 sequence is 19 residues long. V lost 2 bases to trimming and J lost 2 bases; unmatched junction nucleotides: 13. The germline V gene has CDR1 SGDLS and CDR2 YYNGEE. CDR3 amino acids: CASSVGAGLDRGPYNEQFF. DNA for the CDR3: TGTGCCAGCAGCGTCGGAGCAGGTCTTGACAGGGGGCCCTACAATGAGCAGTTCTTC. Complete variable domain (other parts from reference TRBV9 and TRBJ2-1): DSGVTQTPKHLITATGQRVTLRCSPRSGDLSVYWYQQSLDQGLQFLIQYYNGEERAKGNILERFSAQQFPDLHSELNLSSLELGDSALYFCASSVGAGLDRGPYNEQFFGPGTRLTVL.

This CDR3 is CASKQGIGSGELFF. The CDR3 bases are TGTGCCAGCAAGCAGGGGATAGGCTCCGGGGAGCTGTTTTTT. This chain connects TRBV12-3 or TRBV12-4 to TRBJ2-2; D may be TRBD1 (6 bases). The CDR3 has 14 amino acids. The V and J ends lost 7 bases and 6 bases respectively, with 15 bases between them.

The V gene is TRBV29-1, the J gene TRBJ2-3; D not resolved. Germline loops: CDR1 SQVTM, CDR2 ANQGSEA. The V gene lost 2 bases and the J gene lost 6 bases, with 9 bases spanning the gap. The CDR3 length is 12 residues. CDR3 bases: TGCAGCGTTGAACGCTTGAGGGATACGCAGTATTTT. This encodes CSVERLRDTQYF.

The table lists this clonotype with a few counts. The rearrangement uses TRBV5-1 and TRBJ1-1; TRBD1 might be the D (5 bases). V gave up 1 base and J gave up 13 bases, with 20 bases separating them. The CDR3 has 14 residues. Germline V gene data show CDR1 as SGHRS and CDR2 as YFSETQ. DNA of the CDR3: TGCGCCAGCAGCTTGATTCCGGGGTCGGACGGGGGTTTCTTT. Protein: CASSLIPGSDGGFF.

The chain combines TRBV12-3 or TRBV12-4 with TRBJ2-7; D might be TRBD1 (5 bases). With 6 bases removed from V and 3 bases from J, the gap between germline ends came to 12 bases. The CDR3 loop spans 13 amino acids. CDR3 sequence (DNA): TGTGCCAGCAGACCCGCCGACAGCTACGAGCAGTACTTC. It translates to CASRPADSYEQYF.